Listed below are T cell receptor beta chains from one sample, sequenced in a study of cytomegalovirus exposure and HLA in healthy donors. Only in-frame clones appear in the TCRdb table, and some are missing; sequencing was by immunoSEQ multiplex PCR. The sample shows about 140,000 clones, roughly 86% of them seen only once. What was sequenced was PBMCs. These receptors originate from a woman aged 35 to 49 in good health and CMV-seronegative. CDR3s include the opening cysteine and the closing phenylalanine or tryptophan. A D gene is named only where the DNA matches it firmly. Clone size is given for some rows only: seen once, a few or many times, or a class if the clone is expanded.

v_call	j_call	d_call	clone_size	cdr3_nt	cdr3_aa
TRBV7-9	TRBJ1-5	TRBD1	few	TGTGCCAGCAGCCGACAGGGGGCGGACAGCCCCCAGCATTTT	CASSRQGADSPQHF
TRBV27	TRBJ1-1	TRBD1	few	TGTGCCAGCAGTCGGCTACAGGGGACTGAAGCTTTCTTT	CASSRLQGTEAFF
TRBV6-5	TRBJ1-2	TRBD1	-	TGTGCCAGCAGAAAACAGGGGGCCCGGGGCTACACCTTC	CASRKQGARGYTF
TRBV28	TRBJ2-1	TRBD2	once	TGTGCCAGCAGTTTAAGTGGGGGAGGGAGACCAATTGAGCAGTTCTTC	CASSLSGGGRPIEQFF
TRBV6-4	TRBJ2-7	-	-	TGTGCCAGCAGAGACAGGGGAGGGAACTACGAGCAGTACTTC	CASRDRGGNYEQYF
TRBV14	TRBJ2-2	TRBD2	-	TGTGCCAGCAGTCCTACCCGTACCCTAGCGGGAGACACCGGGGAGCTGTTTTTT	CASSPTRTLAGDTGELFF
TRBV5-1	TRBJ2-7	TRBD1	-	TGCGCCAGCAGGCCCGGGACAGGGGACGAGCAGTACTTC	CASRPGTGDEQYF
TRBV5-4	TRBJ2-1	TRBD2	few	TGTGCCAGCAGCTTGCATTCGAGGGAGGGAGGCAATGAGCAGTTCTTC	CASSLHSREGGNEQFF
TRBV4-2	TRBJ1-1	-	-	TGTGCCAGCAGCCAAGCACAGGGAGTGCGAGCTTTCTTT	CASSQAQGVRAFF
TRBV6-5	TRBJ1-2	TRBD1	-	TGTGCCAGCAGTGGAACAGGGGGGCCCCGCTTTGGCTACACCTTC	CASSGTGGPRFGYTF
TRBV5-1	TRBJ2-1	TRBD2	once	TGCGCCAGCAGCGGGGGACTAGCGGACAATGAGCAGTTCTTC	CASSGGLADNEQFF
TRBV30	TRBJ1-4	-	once	TGTGCCTGGAGCCCAGACAGCGCAACTAATGAAAAACTGTTTTTT	CAWSPDSATNEKLFF
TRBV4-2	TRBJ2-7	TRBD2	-	TGTGCCAGCAGCCAATCTAGCGGGAGTTCTTACGAGCAGTACTTC	CASSQSSGSSYEQYF
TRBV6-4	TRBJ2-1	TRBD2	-	TGTGCCAGCAGTGTACTAGCGGGCGCCTACAATGAGCAGTTCTTC	CASSVLAGAYNEQFF
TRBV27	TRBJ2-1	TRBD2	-	TGTGCCAGCAGCCTAAGACTAGCGGGAGGACTATACAATGAGCAGTTCTTC	CASSLRLAGGLYNEQFF
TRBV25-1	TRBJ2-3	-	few	TGTGCCAGCAGCCCTAATCCCGTCACAGATACGCAGTATTTT	CASSPNPVTDTQYF
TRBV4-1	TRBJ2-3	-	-	TGCGCCAGCAGCCCTCCTCCCCCACTCCTGGATACGCAGTATTTT	CASSPPPPLLDTQYF
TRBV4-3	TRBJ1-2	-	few	TGCGCCAGCAGCGCCCACAGGGATGGCTACACCTTC	CASSAHRDGYTF
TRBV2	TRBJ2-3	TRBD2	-	TGTGCCAGCAGTCTTGGGGGGGGGACAGATACGCAGTATTTT	CASSLGGGTDTQYF
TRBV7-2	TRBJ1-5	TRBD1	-	TGTGCCAGCAGCTTAGGACAGGGGGCCCGACAGCCCCAGCATTTT	CASSLGQGARQPQHF
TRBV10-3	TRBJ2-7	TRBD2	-	TGTGCCATCAGTGAGCCCAAGAGCGGGACTGCCTACGAGCAGTACTTC	CAISEPKSGTAYEQYF
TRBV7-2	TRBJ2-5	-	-	TGTGCCAGCAGCTTAGGTGCCAGGGGAGAGACCCAGTACTTC	CASSLGARGETQYF
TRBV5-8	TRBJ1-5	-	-	TGTGCCAGCAGCCTGGCAGGGGCGGGCAATCAGCCCCAGCATTTT	CASSLAGAGNQPQHF
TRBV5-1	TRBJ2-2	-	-	TGCGCCAGCAGCTTGTTTGGGGAGGAGGCCTCAGGCGGGGAGCTGTTTTTT	CASSLFGEEASGGELFF
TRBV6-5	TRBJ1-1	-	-	TGTGCCAGCAGTTACACGAACCGGGGGGAGGCTGAAGCTTTCTTT	CASSYTNRGEAEAFF
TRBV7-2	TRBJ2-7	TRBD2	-	TGTGCCAGCAGCTTTAGCGGGTCCTACGAGCAGTACTTC	CASSFSGSYEQYF
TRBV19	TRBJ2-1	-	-	TGTGCCAGACAATTAGCGTTCGGCTACAATGAGCAGTTCTTC	CARQLAFGYNEQFF
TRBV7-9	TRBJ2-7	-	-	TGTTCCAGCAGCTCGCCAGGGGCCGAGCAGTACTTC	CSSSSPGAEQYF
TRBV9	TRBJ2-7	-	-	TGTGCCAGCAGCGTAGGAGATCGTCCTCTCGAGCAGTACTTC	CASSVGDRPLEQYF
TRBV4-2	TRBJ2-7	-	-	TGTGCCAGCAGCCAAGCTCGGGGGAGTAGTTACGAGCAGTACTTC	CASSQARGSSYEQYF
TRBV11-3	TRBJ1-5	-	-	TGTGCCAGCAGCACACGACTTCTCAATCAGCCCCAGCATTTT	CASSTRLLNQPQHF
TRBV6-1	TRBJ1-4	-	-	TGTGCCAGCAATCCCCCAATTGGGGGGGATGAAAAACTGTTTTTT	CASNPPIGGDEKLFF
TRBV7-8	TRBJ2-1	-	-	TGTGCCAGCAGTACCGACTACCGCAATGAGCAGTTCTTC	CASSTDYRNEQFF
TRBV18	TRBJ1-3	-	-	TGTGCCAGCTCACCAGCCGGGTTGGGTAACACCATATATTTT	CASSPAGLGNTIYF
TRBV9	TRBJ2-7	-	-	TGTGCCAGCAGCGTAGCTATCCGGGATGAGCAGTACTTC	CASSVAIRDEQYF
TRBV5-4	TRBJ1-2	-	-	TGTGCCAGCAGCGTGGACACCTCTAACTATGGCTACACCTTC	CASSVDTSNYGYTF
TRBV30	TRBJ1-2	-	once	TGTGCCGGCGACGGGTCACCGGGGGTCGGCTACACCTTC	CAGDGSPGVGYTF
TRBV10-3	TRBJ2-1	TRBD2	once	TGTGCCATCAAGGGAGCGACTAGCGGTCACAATGAGCAGTTCTTC	CAIKGATSGHNEQFF
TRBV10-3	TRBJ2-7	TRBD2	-	TGTGCCATCAGTGAGTCACGGACTAGCGGGATATACTACGAGCAGTACTTC	CAISESRTSGIYYEQYF
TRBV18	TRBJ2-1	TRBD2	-	TGTGCCAGCTCACCAATGGGACTAGCGTTGTACAATGAGCAGTTCTTC	CASSPMGLALYNEQFF
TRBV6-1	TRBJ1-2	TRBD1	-	TGTGCCAGCAGTGGATTAGGCAGGGGGAACTATGGCTACACCTTC	CASSGLGRGNYGYTF
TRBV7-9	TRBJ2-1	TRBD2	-	TGTTCCAGCAGAGGCCGGACTAGCGCCAATGAGCAGTTCTTC	CSSRGRTSANEQFF
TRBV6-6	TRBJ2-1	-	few	TGTGCCAGCAGTTCCCTTAGACTCGTCTCCTACAATGAGCAGTTCTTC	CASSSLRLVSYNEQFF
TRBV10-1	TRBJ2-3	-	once	TGCGCCAGCAGCGGTAAGGGGACAGATACGCAGTATTTT	CASSGKGTDTQYF
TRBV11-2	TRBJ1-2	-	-	TGTGCCAGCAGCCCGTATCCCCAGGGGCAGGCCTATGGCTACACCTTC	CASSPYPQGQAYGYTF
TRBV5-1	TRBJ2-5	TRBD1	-	TGCGCCAGCTCCCGGGACAGGGCCCGTGAGACCCAGTACTTC	CASSRDRARETQYF
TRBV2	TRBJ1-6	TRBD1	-	TGTGCCAGCACCAAAGGACAGGTCGATAATTCACCCCTCCACTTT	CASTKGQVDNSPLHF
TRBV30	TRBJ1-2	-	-	TGTGCCTGGAGACTGTCGGCGGGAGGCTACACCTTC	CAWRLSAGGYTF